This note documents a single T cell receptor (beta chain) sequence. Antigen specificity is unknown. This entry belongs to a study of molecular identifiers for immune sequencing clone quantification. Whole-study results and caveats: Clones carrying above 20 RNA copies accounted for over 98% of effector molecules, under 1% in naive cells.

The CD8+CD4-CCR7+CD45RA+ phenotype defined the sorted naive CD8 T cells. TCRdb recomputed calls from the PCR reads with MiXCR, one row per CDR3 protein. Of approximately 550,000 distinct CDR3 sequences in the sample, roughly 24% were seen once. The clonotype originates from a human donor in good health. Some libraries in this study had Jurkat cell RNA spiked in. Sequencing used naive CD8+ T cells from blood, with Jurkat cell RNA spiked in. The subset denotes: FACS-sorted CD8+CD4-CCR7+CD45RA+ naive T cells.

CDR3 sequence (DNA): TGTGCCAGCAGCAGGGACAGTTATAACTATGGCTACACCTTC. It codes for CASSRDSYNYGYTF. This chain uses TRBV12-3 or TRBV12-4 with TRBJ1-2, with 7 bases matching TRBD1. CDR3 length equals 14 residues. J gave up 1 base and V 6 bases, and 5 bases lay outside the gene matches.